This TCR beta chain was documented in a study of blood T cells in healthy people across ages. Overall study results and limits: What prevented conclusive comparison of naive and antigen-experienced cells was that PBMCs were unsorted.

Alongside a J-beta primer mix, a sample-barcoded 5' primer served in a second PCR lasting about 7 to 11 cycles. Each CDR3 protein gets one entry after TCRdb re-called the 5' RACE reads with MiXCR. The profile shows 700,000 or so distinct CDR3 sequences, 20% to 25% of them singletons. In its sample, this clonotype was seen many times. Antigen specificity is unknown. V was shortened by 5 bases and J by 0 bases, with 4 bases between the two germline ends. The germline gives CDR1 SGHAT, CDR2 FQNNGV. This CDR3 is built from 12 residues. J is TRBJ2-5 and V is TRBV11-2, with D unresolved. The receptor was derived from a man between 65 and 79 years old in good health. Sequencing was done on a sample of blood. CDR3 nucleotides: TGTGCCAGCAGCCTCCACCAAGAGACCCAGTACTTC. Residues: CASSLHQETQYF.